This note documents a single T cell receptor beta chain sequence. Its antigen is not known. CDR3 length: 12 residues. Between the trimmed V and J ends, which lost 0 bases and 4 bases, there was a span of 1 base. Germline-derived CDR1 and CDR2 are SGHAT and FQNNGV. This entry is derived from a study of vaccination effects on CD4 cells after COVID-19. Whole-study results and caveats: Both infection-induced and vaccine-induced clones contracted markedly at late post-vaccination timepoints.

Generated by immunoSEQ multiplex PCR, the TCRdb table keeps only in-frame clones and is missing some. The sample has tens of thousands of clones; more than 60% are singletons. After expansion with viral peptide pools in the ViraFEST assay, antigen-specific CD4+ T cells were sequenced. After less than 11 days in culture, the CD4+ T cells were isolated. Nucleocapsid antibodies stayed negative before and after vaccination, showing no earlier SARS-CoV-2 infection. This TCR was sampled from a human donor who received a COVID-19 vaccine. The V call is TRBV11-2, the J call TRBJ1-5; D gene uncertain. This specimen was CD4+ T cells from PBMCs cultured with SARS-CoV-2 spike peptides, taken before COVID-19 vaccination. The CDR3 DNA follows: TGTGCCAGCAGCTTAGAAAATCAGCCCCAGCATTTT. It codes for CASSLENQPQHF.